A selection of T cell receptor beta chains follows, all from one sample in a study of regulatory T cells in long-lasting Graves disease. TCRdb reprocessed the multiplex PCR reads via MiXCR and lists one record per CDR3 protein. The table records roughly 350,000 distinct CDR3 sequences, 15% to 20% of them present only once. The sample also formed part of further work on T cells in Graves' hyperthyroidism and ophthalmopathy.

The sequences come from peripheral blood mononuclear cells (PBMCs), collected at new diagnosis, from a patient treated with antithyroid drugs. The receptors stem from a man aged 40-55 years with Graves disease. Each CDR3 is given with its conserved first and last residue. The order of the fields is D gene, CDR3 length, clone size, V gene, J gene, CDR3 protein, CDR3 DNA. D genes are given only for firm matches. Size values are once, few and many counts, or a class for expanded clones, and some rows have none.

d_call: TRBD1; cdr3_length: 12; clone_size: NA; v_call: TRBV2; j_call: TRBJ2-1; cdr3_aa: CATRTGGNEQFF; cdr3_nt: TGTGCCACCCGGACAGGGGGGAATGAGCAGTTCTTC
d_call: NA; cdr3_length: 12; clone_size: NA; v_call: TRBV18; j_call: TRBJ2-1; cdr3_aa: CASSPSYDEQFF; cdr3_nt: TGTGCCAGCTCACCATCGTATGATGAGCAGTTCTTC
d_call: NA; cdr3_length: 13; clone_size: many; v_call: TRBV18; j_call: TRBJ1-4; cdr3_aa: CASSLGDGEKLFF; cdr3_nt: TGTGCCAGCTCCCTCGGAGACGGTGAAAAACTGTTTTTT
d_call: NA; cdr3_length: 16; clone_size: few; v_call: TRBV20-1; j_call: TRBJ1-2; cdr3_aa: CSASAIQGEDNYGYTF; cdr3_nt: TGCAGTGCTAGTGCAATCCAGGGAGAAGATAACTATGGCTACACCTTC
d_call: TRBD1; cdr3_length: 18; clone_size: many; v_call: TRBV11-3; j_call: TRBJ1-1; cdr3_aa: CASSLARTGGESDTEAFF; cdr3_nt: TGTGCCAGCAGCTTAGCCAGGACAGGGGGTGAATCGGACACTGAAGCTTTCTTT
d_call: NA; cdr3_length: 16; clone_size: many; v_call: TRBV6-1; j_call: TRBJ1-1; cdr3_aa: CASSEFAAPMNTEAFF; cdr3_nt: TGTGCCAGCAGTGAATTCGCAGCGCCGATGAACACTGAAGCTTTCTTT
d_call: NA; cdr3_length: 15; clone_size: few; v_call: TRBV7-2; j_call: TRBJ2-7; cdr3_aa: CASSKRRGSGYEQYF; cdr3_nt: TGTGCCAGCAGTAAAAGACGGGGTTCTGGGTACGAGCAGTACTTC
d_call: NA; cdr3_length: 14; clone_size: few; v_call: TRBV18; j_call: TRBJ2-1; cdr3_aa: CASSPPRLYNEQFF; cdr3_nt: TGTGCCAGCTCACCACCTAGACTATACAATGAGCAGTTCTTC
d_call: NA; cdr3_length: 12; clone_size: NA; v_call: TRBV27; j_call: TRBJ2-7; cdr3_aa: CASRSAGYEQYF; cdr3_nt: TGTGCCAGCAGATCGGCGGGTTACGAGCAGTACTTC
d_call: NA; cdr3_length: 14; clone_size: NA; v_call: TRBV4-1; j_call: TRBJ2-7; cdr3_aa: CASSLRSDRREQYF; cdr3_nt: TGCGCCAGCAGCCTCAGGTCGGACAGAAGGGAGCAGTACTTC
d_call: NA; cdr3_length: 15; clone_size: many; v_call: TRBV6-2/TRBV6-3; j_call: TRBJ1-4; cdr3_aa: CASSYSSLGGEKLFF; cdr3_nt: TGTGCCAGCAGTTACTCGTCTTTAGGTGGTGAAAAACTGTTTTTT
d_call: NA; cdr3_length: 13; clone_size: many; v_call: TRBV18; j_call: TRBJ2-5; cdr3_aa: CASSPNGKETQYF; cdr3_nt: TGTGCCAGCTCACCAAACGGGAAAGAGACCCAGTACTTC
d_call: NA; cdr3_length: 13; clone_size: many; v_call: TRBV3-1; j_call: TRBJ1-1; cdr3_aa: CASTPGMRAEAFF; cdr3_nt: TGTGCCAGCACCCCCGGTATGAGAGCTGAAGCTTTCTTT
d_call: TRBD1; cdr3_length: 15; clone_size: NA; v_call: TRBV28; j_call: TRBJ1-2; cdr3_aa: CASSPWTGTSYGYTF; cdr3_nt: TGTGCCAGCAGTCCGTGGACAGGGACTTCCTATGGCTACACCTTC
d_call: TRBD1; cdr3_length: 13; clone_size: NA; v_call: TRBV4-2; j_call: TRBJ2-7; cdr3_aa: CASSHRDRAEQYF; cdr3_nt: TGTGCCAGCAGCCACCGGGACAGGGCCGAGCAGTACTTC
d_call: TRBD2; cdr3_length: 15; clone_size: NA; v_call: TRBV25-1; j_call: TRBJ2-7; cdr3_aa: CASSRRRGSSYEQYF; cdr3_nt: TGTGCCAGCAGTAGGCGGCGGGGGAGCTCCTACGAGCAGTACTTC
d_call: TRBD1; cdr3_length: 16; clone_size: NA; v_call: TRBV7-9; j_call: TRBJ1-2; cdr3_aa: CASSLGGQGAIVGYTF; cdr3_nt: TGTGCCAGCAGTTTAGGAGGACAGGGGGCAATAGTTGGCTACACCTTC
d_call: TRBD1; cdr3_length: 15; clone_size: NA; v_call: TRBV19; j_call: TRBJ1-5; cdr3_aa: CASSIPGTGNQPQHF; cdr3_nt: TGTGCCAGTAGTATTCCAGGGACAGGGAATCAGCCCCAGCATTTT
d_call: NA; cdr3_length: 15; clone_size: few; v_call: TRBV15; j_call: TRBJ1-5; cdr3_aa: CAEEWALYSNQPQHF; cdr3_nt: TGTGCCGAGGAATGGGCATTATATAGCAATCAGCCCCAGCATTTT
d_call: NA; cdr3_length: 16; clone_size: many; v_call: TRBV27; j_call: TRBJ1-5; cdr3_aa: CASSFSGRNSNQPQHF; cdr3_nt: TGTGCCAGCAGTTTTTCGGGACGGAATAGCAATCAGCCCCAGCATTTT
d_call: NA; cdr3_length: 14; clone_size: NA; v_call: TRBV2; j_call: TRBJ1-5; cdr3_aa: CASRLRGWAQPRHF; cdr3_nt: TGTGCCAGCAGACTTAGGGGGTGGGCTCAGCCCCGGCATTTT
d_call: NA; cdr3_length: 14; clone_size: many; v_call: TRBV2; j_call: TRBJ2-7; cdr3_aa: CASRGTWLSYEQYF; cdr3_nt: TGTGCCAGCAGGGGGACCTGGCTCTCCTACGAGCAGTACTTC
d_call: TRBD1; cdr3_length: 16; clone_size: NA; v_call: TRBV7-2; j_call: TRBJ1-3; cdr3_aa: CASSFSQGASGNTIYF; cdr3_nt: TGTGCCAGCAGCTTCTCACAGGGGGCCTCTGGAAACACCATATATTTT
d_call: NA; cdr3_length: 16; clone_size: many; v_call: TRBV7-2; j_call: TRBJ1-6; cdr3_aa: CASSSTPLTGSSPLHF; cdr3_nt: TGTGCCAGCAGCTCTACACCCCTAACAGGGAGTTCACCCCTCCACTTT
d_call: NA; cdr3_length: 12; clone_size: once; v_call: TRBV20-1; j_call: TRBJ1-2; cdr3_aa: CSARPSNYGYTF; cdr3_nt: TGCAGTGCTAGGCCATCTAACTATGGCTACACCTTC
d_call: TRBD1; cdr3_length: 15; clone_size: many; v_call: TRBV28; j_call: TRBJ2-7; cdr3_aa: CASRRTGGTTYEQYF; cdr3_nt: TGTGCCAGCAGACGGACAGGGGGCACAACCTACGAGCAGTACTTC
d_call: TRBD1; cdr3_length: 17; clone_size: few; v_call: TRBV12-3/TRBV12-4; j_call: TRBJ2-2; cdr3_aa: CASSLGARTGGVGELFF; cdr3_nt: TGTGCCAGCAGTTTAGGGGCCCGGACAGGGGGCGTCGGGGAGCTGTTTTTT
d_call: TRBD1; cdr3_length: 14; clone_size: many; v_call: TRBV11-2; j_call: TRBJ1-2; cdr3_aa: CASSTILTGDGYTF; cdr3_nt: TGTGCCAGCAGTACTATCCTCACAGGGGATGGCTACACCTTC
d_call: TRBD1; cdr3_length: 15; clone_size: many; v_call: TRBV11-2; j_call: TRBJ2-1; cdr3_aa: CASSLIRGSYNEQFF; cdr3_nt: TGTGCCAGCAGCTTAATCAGGGGGTCCTACAATGAGCAGTTCTTC
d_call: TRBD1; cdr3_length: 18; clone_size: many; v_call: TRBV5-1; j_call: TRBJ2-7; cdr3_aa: CASSFPGQGKRESYEQYF; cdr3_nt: TGCGCCAGCAGCTTTCCGGGACAGGGAAAGCGAGAATCCTACGAGCAGTACTTC
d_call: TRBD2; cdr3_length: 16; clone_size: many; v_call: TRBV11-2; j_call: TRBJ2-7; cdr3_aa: CASSLRSGGQTYEQYF; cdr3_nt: TGTGCCAGCAGCTTAAGGAGCGGGGGCCAAACCTACGAGCAGTACTTC
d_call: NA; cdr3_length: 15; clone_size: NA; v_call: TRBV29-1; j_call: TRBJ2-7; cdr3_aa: CSVEWDLDSGYEQYF; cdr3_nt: TGCAGCGTTGAGTGGGACTTGGACAGTGGATACGAGCAGTACTTC
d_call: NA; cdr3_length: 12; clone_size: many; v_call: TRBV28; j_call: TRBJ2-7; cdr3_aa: CASHRAGYEQYF; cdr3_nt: TGTGCCAGCCATAGGGCAGGCTACGAGCAGTACTTC
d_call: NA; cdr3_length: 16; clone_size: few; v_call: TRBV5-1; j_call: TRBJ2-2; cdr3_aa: CASSLGPLDGAGELFF; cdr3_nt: TGCGCCAGCAGCCTAGGACCTCTGGACGGCGCCGGGGAGCTGTTTTTT
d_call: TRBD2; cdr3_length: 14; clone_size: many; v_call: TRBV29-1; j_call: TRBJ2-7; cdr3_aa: CSVEGAGGTYEQYF; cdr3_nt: TGCAGCGTTGAAGGAGCGGGGGGAACCTACGAGCAGTACTTC
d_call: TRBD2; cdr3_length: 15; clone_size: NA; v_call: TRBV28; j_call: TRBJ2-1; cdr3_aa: CASRRAGVTYNEQFF; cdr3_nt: TGTGCCAGCAGAAGAGCGGGAGTAACCTACAATGAGCAGTTCTTC
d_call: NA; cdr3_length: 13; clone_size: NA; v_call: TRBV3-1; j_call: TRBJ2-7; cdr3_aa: CASSQAATYEQYF; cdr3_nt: TGTGCCAGCAGCCAAGCGGCGACCTACGAGCAGTACTTC
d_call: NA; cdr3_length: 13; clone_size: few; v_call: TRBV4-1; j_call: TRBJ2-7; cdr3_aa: CASSQVLGYEQYF; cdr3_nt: TGCGCCAGCAGCCAAGTCCTGGGTTACGAGCAGTACTTC
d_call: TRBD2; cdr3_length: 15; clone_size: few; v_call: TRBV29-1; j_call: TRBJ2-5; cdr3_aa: CSVVGLPGGGETQYF; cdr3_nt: TGCAGCGTTGTAGGGCTACCGGGGGGGGGGGAGACCCAGTACTTC
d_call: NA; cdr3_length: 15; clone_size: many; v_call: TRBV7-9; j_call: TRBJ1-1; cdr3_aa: CASSLTLQGTSEAFF; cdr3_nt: TGTGCCAGCAGCTTGACTCTGCAGGGTACGAGTGAAGCTTTCTTT
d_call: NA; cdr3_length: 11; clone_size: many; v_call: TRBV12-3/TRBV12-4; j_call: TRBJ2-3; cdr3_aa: CASSLRDTQYF; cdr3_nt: TGTGCCAGCAGTTTACGGGATACGCAGTATTTT
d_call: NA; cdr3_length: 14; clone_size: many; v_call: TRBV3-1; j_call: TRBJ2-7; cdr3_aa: CASSQAAGSYEQYF; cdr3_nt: TGTGCCAGCAGCCAAGCTGCGGGCTCCTACGAGCAGTACTTC
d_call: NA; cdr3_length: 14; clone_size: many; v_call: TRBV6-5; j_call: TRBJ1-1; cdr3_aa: CASSYGGPGTEAFF; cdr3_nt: TGTGCCAGCAGTTATGGGGGGCCCGGCACTGAAGCTTTCTTT
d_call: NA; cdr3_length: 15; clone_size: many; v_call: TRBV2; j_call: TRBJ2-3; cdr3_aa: CASRGQSLYTDTQYF; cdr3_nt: TGTGCCAGCAGAGGACAGAGCCTTTACACAGATACGCAGTATTTT
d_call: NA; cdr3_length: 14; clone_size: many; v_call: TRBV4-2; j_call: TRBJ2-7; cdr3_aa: CASSQVTGNYEQYF; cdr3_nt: TGTGCCAGCAGCCAAGTAACAGGGAACTACGAGCAGTACTTC
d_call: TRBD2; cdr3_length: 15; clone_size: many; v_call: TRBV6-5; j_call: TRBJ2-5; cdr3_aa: CASSYRGGHQETQYF; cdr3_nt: TGTGCCAGCAGTTATCGGGGGGGGCACCAAGAGACCCAGTACTTC
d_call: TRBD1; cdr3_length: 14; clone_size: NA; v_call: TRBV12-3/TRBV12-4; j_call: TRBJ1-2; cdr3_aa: CASSLWDRGYGYTF; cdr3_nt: TGTGCCAGCAGTTTATGGGACAGGGGTTATGGCTACACCTTC
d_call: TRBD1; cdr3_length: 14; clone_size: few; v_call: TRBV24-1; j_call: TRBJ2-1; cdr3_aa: CATRGQGSYNEQFF; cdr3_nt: TGTGCCACCAGGGGACAGGGGTCCTACAATGAGCAGTTCTTC
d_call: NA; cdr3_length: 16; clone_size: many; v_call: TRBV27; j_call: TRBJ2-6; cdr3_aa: CASSFSLASGANVLTF; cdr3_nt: TGTGCCAGCAGTTTTTCCCTTGCCTCTGGGGCCAACGTCCTGACTTTC
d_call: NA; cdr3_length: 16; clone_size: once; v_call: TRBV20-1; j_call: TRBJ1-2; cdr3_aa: CSAEGSGSAANYGYTF; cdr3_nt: TGCAGTGCTGAGGGTTCGGGAAGCGCAGCTAACTATGGCTACACCTTC
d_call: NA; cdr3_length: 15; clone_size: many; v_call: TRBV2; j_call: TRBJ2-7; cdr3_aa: CASSEGQIVLHEQYF; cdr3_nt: TGTGCCAGCAGTGAAGGGCAGATCGTTCTGCACGAGCAGTACTTC
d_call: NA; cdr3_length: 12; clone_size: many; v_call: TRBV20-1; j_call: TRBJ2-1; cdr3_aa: CSASDRGHEQFF; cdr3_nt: TGCAGTGCTAGTGATAGGGGCCATGAGCAGTTCTTC
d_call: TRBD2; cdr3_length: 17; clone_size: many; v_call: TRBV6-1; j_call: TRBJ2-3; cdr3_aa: CASSDWTSGGGGDTQYF; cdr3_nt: TGTGCCAGCAGTGACTGGACTAGCGGGGGGGGAGGAGATACGCAGTATTTT
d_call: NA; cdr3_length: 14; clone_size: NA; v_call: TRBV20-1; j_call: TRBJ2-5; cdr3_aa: CSARVLGEQETQYF; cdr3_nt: TGCAGTGCTAGAGTTCTCGGGGAGCAAGAGACCCAGTACTTC